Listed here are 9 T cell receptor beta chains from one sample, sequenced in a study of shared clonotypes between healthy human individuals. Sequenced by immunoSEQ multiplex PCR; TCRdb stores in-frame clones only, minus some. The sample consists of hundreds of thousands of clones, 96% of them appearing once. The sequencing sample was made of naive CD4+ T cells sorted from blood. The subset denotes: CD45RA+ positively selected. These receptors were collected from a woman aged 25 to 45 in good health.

The DNA for the CDR3 is TGTGCCAACTCCGGGACTAGCGGCTCTGGGGCCAACGTCCTGACTTTC. Encoded protein: CANSGTSGSGANVLTF. This chain uses TRBV2 with TRBJ2-6; 11 nucleotides match TRBD2. V lost 10 bases to trimming and J lost 0 bases; unmatched junction nucleotides: 5. CDR1 is SNHLY, CDR2 FYNNEI, per germline. This CDR3 comprises 16 residues.

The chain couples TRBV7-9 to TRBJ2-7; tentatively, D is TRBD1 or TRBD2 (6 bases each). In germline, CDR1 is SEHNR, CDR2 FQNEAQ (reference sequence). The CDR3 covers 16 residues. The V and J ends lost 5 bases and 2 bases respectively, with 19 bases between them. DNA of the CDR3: TGTGCCAGCAGCAAACCAGGGGTAGCGGAGGCCTACGAGCAGTACTTC. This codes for CASSKPGVAEAYEQYF.

In DNA, the CDR3 is TGTGCCACCCTCCTCCCGGGGGACGGAGGCTACACCTTC. Translation: CATLLPGDGGYTF. The chain uses TRBV6-6 and TRBJ1-2, with D tentatively TRBD1 (5 bases). This CDR3 is 13 amino acids long. Trimming removed 10 bases from V and 8 bases from J, with 20 bases in between. CDR1 MNHNY and CDR2 SVGAGI come from the germline V gene (reference sequence).

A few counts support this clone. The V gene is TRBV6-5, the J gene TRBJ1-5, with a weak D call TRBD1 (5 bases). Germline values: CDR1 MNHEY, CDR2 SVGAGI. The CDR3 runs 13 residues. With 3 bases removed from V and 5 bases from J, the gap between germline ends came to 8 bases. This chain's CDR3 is CASSYGAHQPQHF. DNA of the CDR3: TGTGCCAGCAGTTATGGGGCCCATCAGCCCCAGCATTTT.

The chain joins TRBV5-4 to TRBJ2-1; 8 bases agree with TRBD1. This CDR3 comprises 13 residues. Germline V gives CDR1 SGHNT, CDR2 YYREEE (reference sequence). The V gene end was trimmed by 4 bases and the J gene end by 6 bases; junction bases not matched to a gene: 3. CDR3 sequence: CASSGGQGNEQFF. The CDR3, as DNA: TGTGCCAGCAGCGGCGGACAGGGCAATGAGCAGTTCTTC.

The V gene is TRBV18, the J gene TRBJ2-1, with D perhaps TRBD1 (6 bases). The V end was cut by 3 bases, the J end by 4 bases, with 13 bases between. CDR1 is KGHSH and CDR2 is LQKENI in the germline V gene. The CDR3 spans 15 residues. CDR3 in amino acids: CASSPGQNPYNEQFF. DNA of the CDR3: TGTGCCAGCTCACCTGGACAGAATCCTTACAATGAGCAGTTCTTC.

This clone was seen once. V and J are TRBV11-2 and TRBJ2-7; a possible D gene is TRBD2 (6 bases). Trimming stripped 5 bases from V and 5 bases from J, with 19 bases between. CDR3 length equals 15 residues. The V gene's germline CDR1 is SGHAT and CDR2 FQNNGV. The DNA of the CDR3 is TGTGCCAGCAGCCGACCCCTTAGCGGAGGTGACGAGCAGTACTTC. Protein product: CASSRPLSGGDEQYF.

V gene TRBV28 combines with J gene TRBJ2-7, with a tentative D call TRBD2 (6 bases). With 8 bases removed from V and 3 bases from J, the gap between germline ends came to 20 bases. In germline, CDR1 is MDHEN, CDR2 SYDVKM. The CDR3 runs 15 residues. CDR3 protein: CASVANPGDFYEQYF. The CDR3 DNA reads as TGTGCCAGCGTGGCTAACCCGGGGGACTTCTACGAGCAGTACTTC.

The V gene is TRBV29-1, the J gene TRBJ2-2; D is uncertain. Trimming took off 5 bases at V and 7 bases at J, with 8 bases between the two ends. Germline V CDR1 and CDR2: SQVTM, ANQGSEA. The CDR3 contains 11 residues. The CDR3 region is CSVLGLGELFF. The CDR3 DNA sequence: TGCAGCGTTCTTGGGCTCGGGGAGCTGTTTTTT.